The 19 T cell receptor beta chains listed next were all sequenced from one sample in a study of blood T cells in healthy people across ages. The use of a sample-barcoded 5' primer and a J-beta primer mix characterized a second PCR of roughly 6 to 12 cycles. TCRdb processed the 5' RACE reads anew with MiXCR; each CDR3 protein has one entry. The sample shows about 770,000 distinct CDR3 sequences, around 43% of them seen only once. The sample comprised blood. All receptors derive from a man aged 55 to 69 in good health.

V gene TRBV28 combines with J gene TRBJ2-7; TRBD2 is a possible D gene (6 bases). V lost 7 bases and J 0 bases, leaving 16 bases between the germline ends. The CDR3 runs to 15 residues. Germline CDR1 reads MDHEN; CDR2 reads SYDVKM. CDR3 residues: CASITTSGFSYEQYF. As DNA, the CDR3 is TGTGCCAGCATTACGACAAGCGGGTTCTCCTACGAGCAGTACTTC. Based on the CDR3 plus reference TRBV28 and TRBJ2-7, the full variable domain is DVKVTQSSRYLVKRTGEKVFLECVQDMDHENMFWYRQDPGLGLRLIYFSYDVKMKEKGDIPEGYSVSREKKERFSLILESASTNQTSMYLCASITTSGFSYEQYFGPGTRLTVT.

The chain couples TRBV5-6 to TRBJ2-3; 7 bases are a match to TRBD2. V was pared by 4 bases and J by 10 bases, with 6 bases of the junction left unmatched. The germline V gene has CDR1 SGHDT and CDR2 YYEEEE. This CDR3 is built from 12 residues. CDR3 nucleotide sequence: TGTGCCAGCAGCCTCCGGGACTACGCGCAGTATTTT. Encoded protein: CASSLRDYAQYF. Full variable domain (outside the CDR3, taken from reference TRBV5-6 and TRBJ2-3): DAGVTQSPTHLIKTRGQQVTLRCSPKSGHDTVSWYQQALGQGPQFIFQYYEEEERQRGNFPDRFSGHQFPNYSSELNVNALLLGDSALYLCASSLRDYAQYFGPGTRLTVL.

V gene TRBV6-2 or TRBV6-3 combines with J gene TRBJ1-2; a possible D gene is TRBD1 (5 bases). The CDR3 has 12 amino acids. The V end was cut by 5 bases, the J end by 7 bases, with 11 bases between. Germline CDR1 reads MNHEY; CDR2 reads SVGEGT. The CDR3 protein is CASSPGNRGYTF. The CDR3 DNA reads TGTGCCAGCAGTCCAGGGAATCGTGGCTACACCTTC.

Here the CDR3 reads CSAKTSGVTQYF. The CDR3 coding sequence is TGCAGTGCCAAGACTAGCGGGGTGACCCAGTACTTC. This chain joins TRBV20-1 and TRBJ2-5, with 11 bases lining up with TRBD2. There are 12 residues in the CDR3. Germline V gene data show CDR1 as DFQATT and CDR2 as SNEGSKA (reference sequence). Germline trimming cut 6 bases from V and 7 bases from J; bases unmatched to any gene: 4.

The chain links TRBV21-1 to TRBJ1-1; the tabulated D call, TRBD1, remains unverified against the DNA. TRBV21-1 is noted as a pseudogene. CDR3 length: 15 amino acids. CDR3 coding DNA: TGTGCCAGCAGCAAAGTCTTACAGGGCCGTACTGAAGCTTTCTTT. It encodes CASSKVLQGRTEAFF.

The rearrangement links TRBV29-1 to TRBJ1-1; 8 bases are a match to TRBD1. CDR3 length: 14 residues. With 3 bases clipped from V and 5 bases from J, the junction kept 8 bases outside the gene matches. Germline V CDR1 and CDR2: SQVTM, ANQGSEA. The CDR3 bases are TGCAGCGTTGATCAGGGGGCAAGCAGGACTGAAGCTTTCTTT. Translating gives CSVDQGASRTEAFF.

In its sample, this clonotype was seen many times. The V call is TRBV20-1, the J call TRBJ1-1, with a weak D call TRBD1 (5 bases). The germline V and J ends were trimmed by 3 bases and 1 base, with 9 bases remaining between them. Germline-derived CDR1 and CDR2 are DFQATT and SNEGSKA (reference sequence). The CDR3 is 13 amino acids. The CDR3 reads CSASGAANTEAFF. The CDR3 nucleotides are TGCAGTGCTAGCGGGGCCGCGAACACTGAAGCTTTCTTT.

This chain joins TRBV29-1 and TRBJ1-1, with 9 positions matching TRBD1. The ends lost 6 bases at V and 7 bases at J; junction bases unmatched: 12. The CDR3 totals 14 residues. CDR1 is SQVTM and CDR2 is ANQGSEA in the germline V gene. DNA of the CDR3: TGCAGCGTGAAACCGCCCGGACAGGGGAGTGAAGCTTTCTTT. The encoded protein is CSVKPPGQGSEAFF.

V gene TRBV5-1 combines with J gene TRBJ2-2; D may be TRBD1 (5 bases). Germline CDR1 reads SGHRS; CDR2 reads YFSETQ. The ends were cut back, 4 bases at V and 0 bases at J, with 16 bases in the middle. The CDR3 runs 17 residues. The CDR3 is CASSLTPGSANTGELFF. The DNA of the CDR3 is TGCGCCAGCAGCCTAACTCCAGGGTCCGCGAACACCGGGGAGCTGTTTTTT.

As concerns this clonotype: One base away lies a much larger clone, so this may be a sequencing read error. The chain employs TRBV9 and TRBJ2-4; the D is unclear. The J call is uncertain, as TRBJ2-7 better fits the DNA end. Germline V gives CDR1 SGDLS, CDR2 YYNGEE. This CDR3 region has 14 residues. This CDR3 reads CTSSVGQRTYEQYF. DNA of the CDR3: TGTACCAGCAGCGTAGGGCAGAGGACCTACGAGCAGTACTTC.

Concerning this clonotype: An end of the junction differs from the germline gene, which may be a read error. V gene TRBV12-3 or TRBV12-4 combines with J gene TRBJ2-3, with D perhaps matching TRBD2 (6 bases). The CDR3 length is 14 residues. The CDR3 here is CTSSFAGYRDTQYF. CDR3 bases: TGTACCAGCAGTTTCGCGGGGTATCGAGATACGCAGTATTTT.

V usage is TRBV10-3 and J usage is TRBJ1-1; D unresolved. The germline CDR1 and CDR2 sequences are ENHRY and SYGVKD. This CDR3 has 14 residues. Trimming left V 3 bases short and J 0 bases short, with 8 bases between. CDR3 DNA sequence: TGTGCCATCAGTGAAGGCAGAATGAACACTGAAGCTTTCTTT. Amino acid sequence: CAISEGRMNTEAFF.

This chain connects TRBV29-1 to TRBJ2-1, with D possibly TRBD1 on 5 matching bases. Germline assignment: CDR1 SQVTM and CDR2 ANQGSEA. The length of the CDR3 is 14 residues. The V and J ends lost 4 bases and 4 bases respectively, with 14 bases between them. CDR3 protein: CSVVPVGRYNEQFF. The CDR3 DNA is TGCAGCGTTGTCCCGGTGGGGCGATACAATGAGCAGTTCTTC.

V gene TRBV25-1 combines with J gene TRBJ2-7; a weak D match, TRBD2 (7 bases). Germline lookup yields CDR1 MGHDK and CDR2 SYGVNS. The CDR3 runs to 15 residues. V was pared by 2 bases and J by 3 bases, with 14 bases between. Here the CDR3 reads CASSEMEGGGYEQYF. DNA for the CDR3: TGTGCCAGCAGTGAAATGGAGGGGGGGGGCTACGAGCAGTACTTC.

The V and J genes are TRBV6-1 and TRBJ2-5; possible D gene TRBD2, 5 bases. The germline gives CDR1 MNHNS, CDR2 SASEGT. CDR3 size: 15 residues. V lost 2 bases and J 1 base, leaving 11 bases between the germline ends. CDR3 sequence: CASSEMPGSQETQYF. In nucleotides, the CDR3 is TGTGCCAGCAGTGAAATGCCGGGATCCCAAGAGACCCAGTACTTC.

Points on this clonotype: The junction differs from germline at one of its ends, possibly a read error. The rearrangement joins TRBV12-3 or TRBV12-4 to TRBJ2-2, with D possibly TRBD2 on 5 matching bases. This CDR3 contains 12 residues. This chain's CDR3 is CASGLKREELFF. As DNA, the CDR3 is TGTGCCAGCGGTTTAAAGAGGGAGGAGCTGTTTTTT.

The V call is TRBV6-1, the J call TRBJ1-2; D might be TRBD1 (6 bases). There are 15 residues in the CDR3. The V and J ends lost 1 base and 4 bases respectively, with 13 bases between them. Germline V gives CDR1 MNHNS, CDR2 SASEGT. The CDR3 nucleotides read TGTGCCAGCAGTGAAGAGACAGGTCTGGGCTATGGCTACACCTTC. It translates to CASSEETGLGYGYTF.

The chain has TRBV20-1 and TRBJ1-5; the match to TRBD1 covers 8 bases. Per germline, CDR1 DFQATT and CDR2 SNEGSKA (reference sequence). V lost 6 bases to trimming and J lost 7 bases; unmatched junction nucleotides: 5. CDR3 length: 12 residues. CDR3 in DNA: TGCAGTGCCGGGACAGGATCCCAGCCCCAGCATTTT. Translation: CSAGTGSQPQHF.

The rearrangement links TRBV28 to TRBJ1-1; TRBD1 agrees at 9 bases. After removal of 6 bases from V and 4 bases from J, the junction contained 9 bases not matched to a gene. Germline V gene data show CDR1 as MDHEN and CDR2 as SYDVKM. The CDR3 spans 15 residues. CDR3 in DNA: TGTGCCAGCAGGCGCCCTGACAGGGGGTTCACTGAAGCTTTCTTT. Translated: CASRRPDRGFTEAFF.